A selection of T cell receptor beta chains follows, all from one sample in a study of cytomegalovirus exposure and HLA in healthy donors. The assay was immunoSEQ multiplex PCR, and TCRdb's table has in-frame clones only and misses some. Of 150,000 to 200,000 clones in the sample, more than 80% are singletons; the top ten hold about 2.6%. The sample was PBMCs. The source is a woman aged 45-65 years in good health and CMV-seropositive. The CDR3 runs from the conserved cysteine through the conserved F or W. A D gene is named only where the DNA matches it firmly. Clone size is stated in some rows and not others, as once, few, many or a class when expanded.

v_call: TRBV30
clone_size: once
j_call: TRBJ2-3
d_call: NA
cdr3_nt: TGTGCCTGGAGTGTGGACTCTAACACAGATACGCAGTATTTT
cdr3_aa: CAWSVDSNTDTQYF

v_call: TRBV29-1
clone_size: NA
j_call: TRBJ2-1
d_call: TRBD2
cdr3_nt: TGCAGCGGACTAGCGCGCAATGAGCAGTTCTTC
cdr3_aa: CSGLARNEQFF

v_call: TRBV19
clone_size: NA
j_call: TRBJ2-2
d_call: NA
cdr3_nt: TGTGCCAGTAGTATAGGAGGGGGCACCGGGGAGCTGTTTTTT
cdr3_aa: CASSIGGGTGELFF

v_call: TRBV18
clone_size: NA
j_call: TRBJ1-2
d_call: TRBD1
cdr3_nt: TGTGCCAGCTCACCAGCGGGACAGGTTCCCTATGGCTACACCTTC
cdr3_aa: CASSPAGQVPYGYTF

v_call: TRBV11-1
clone_size: NA
j_call: TRBJ2-5
d_call: NA
cdr3_nt: TGTGCCAGCAGCTCCCGTGCAGGGCAAGAGACCCAGTACTTC
cdr3_aa: CASSSRAGQETQYF

v_call: TRBV6-6
clone_size: NA
j_call: TRBJ2-2
d_call: NA
cdr3_nt: TGTGCCAGTCGGCAGCGGAGTAACACCGGGGAGCTGTTTTTT
cdr3_aa: CASRQRSNTGELFF

v_call: TRBV4-2
clone_size: NA
j_call: TRBJ2-5
d_call: TRBD1
cdr3_nt: TGTGCCAGCAGCCAGGCCGGAGGGGACAGGGGGGGGACCCAGTACTTC
cdr3_aa: CASSQAGGDRGGTQYF

v_call: TRBV11-2
clone_size: NA
j_call: TRBJ2-7
d_call: TRBD1
cdr3_nt: TGTGCCAGCAGCTCCCGGGACAGGGGATCCTACGAGCAGTACTTC
cdr3_aa: CASSSRDRGSYEQYF

v_call: TRBV4-1
clone_size: NA
j_call: TRBJ2-2
d_call: NA
cdr3_nt: TGCGCCAGCAGCCATCCCCTAGCGATCCCCACCGGGGAGCTGTTTTTT
cdr3_aa: CASSHPLAIPTGELFF

v_call: TRBV7-2
clone_size: NA
j_call: TRBJ2-5
d_call: TRBD1
cdr3_nt: TGTGCCAGCAGCTTAGCCGGGACAGGGGCCGAAGAGACCCAGTACTTC
cdr3_aa: CASSLAGTGAEETQYF

v_call: TRBV2
clone_size: NA
j_call: TRBJ2-3
d_call: TRBD2
cdr3_nt: TGTGCCAGCAAGAGTTTCAAGGTAGCGGGGGGGACAGATACGCAGTATTTT
cdr3_aa: CASKSFKVAGGTDTQYF

v_call: TRBV9
clone_size: NA
j_call: TRBJ2-3
d_call: NA
cdr3_nt: TGTGCCAGCAGCGTAGGTTACAGAATGAACACAGATACGCAGTATTTT
cdr3_aa: CASSVGYRMNTDTQYF

v_call: TRBV28
clone_size: NA
j_call: TRBJ1-3
d_call: TRBD1
cdr3_nt: TGTGCCAGCAGTTTATTCCCCCGCAGAACCGGGACAGTGGATGGAAACACCATATATTTT
cdr3_aa: CASSLFPRRTGTVDGNTIYF

v_call: TRBV2
clone_size: NA
j_call: TRBJ2-3
d_call: TRBD2
cdr3_nt: TGTGCCAGCAGTTCCCCTAGCGGGGGTCGCACAGATACGCAGTATTTT
cdr3_aa: CASSSPSGGRTDTQYF

v_call: TRBV6-6
clone_size: once
j_call: TRBJ2-3
d_call: TRBD2
cdr3_nt: TGTGCCAGCAGTTACCTAGCGGGGGGCGGATTGGATACGCAGTATTTT
cdr3_aa: CASSYLAGGGLDTQYF

v_call: TRBV5-1
clone_size: NA
j_call: TRBJ2-1
d_call: TRBD1
cdr3_nt: TGCGCCAGCAGCCGAGGACAGGGGCCAGGGAACAATGAGCAGTTCTTC
cdr3_aa: CASSRGQGPGNNEQFF

v_call: TRBV7-9
clone_size: NA
j_call: TRBJ2-3
d_call: NA
cdr3_nt: TGTTCCAGCAGCTTACAAGAGGGAAAGACAGATACGCAGTATTTT
cdr3_aa: CSSSLQEGKTDTQYF

v_call: TRBV6-5
clone_size: NA
j_call: TRBJ2-3
d_call: TRBD2
cdr3_nt: TGTGCCAGCAGTCCCGGGGGGGCAGGCACAGATACGCAGTATTTT
cdr3_aa: CASSPGGAGTDTQYF

v_call: TRBV7-9
clone_size: NA
j_call: TRBJ1-2
d_call: TRBD1
cdr3_nt: TGTGCCAGCAGCCGGACCACAGGGGCCTATGGCTACACCTTC
cdr3_aa: CASSRTTGAYGYTF

v_call: TRBV4-1
clone_size: NA
j_call: TRBJ2-2
d_call: NA
cdr3_nt: TGCGCCAGCAGCCAAGGACTAAGCCCCCCATCCGGGGAGCTGTTTTTT
cdr3_aa: CASSQGLSPPSGELFF

v_call: TRBV11-1
clone_size: NA
j_call: TRBJ2-2
d_call: NA
cdr3_nt: TGTGCCAGCAGCTTCCTGACAGCTGCGAACACCGGGGAGCTGTTTTTT
cdr3_aa: CASSFLTAANTGELFF

v_call: TRBV28
clone_size: NA
j_call: TRBJ1-2
d_call: NA
cdr3_nt: TGTGCCAGCAGTTTAAACCCCCGGGGCTATGGCTACACCTTC
cdr3_aa: CASSLNPRGYGYTF

v_call: TRBV6-1
clone_size: NA
j_call: TRBJ2-5
d_call: TRBD2
cdr3_nt: TGTGCCAGCAGTCCGCGAGCGGGGGGAGGGGAGACCCAGTACTTC
cdr3_aa: CASSPRAGGGETQYF

v_call: TRBV2
clone_size: once
j_call: TRBJ1-1
d_call: NA
cdr3_nt: TGTGCCAGCAGTCCTAATCTGGGGGGAACTGAAGCTTTCTTT
cdr3_aa: CASSPNLGGTEAFF

v_call: TRBV10-1
clone_size: NA
j_call: TRBJ2-3
d_call: TRBD2
cdr3_nt: TGCGCCAGCAGTCAAGGCGGGGGTTACACAGATACGCAGTATTTT
cdr3_aa: CASSQGGGYTDTQYF

v_call: TRBV19
clone_size: NA
j_call: TRBJ2-5
d_call: NA
cdr3_nt: TGTGCCAGTAGTATACAACGAGGGCGAGAGCAGTACTTC
cdr3_aa: CASSIQRGREQYF

v_call: TRBV2
clone_size: NA
j_call: TRBJ2-2
d_call: TRBD1
cdr3_nt: TGTGCCAGCAGTGTCGGACAGGGGGCGAACACCGGGGAGCTGTTTTTT
cdr3_aa: CASSVGQGANTGELFF

v_call: TRBV5-6
clone_size: NA
j_call: TRBJ2-7
d_call: TRBD2
cdr3_nt: TGTGCCAGCAGCGCGACCGGGACTAGCCCCTACGAGCAGTACTTC
cdr3_aa: CASSATGTSPYEQYF

v_call: TRBV2
clone_size: NA
j_call: TRBJ2-3
d_call: TRBD2
cdr3_nt: TGTGCCAGCAGTGAAGCGCTAGCGGGGGGAAACCCCACGCAGTATTTT
cdr3_aa: CASSEALAGGNPTQYF

v_call: TRBV5-1
clone_size: NA
j_call: TRBJ2-1
d_call: NA
cdr3_nt: TGCGCCAGCAGCGGAGGACAGTCTCTTTACAATGAGCAGTTCTTC
cdr3_aa: CASSGGQSLYNEQFF

v_call: TRBV11-1
clone_size: once
j_call: TRBJ2-7
d_call: TRBD1
cdr3_nt: TGTGCCAGCAGCCAGAGGTTGGACAGGGCGATCTACGAGCAGTACTTC
cdr3_aa: CASSQRLDRAIYEQYF

v_call: TRBV29-1
clone_size: NA
j_call: TRBJ2-7
d_call: TRBD1
cdr3_nt: TGCAGCGTTGATACGGTTGGGCCAGGGGGTTATGAGCAGTACTTC
cdr3_aa: CSVDTVGPGGYEQYF

v_call: TRBV7-9
clone_size: NA
j_call: TRBJ1-6
d_call: NA
cdr3_nt: TGTGCCAGCAGCTTCTCAGGATTACCCCTCCACTTT
cdr3_aa: CASSFSGLPLHF

v_call: TRBV6-9
clone_size: NA
j_call: TRBJ2-7
d_call: NA
cdr3_nt: TGTGCCAGCAGTTCCGAGACAGGATCCTACGAGCAGTACTTC
cdr3_aa: CASSSETGSYEQYF

v_call: TRBV20-1
clone_size: NA
j_call: TRBJ1-4
d_call: NA
cdr3_nt: TGCAGTGCATGGACTGATGAAAAACTGTTTTTT
cdr3_aa: CSAWTDEKLFF

v_call: TRBV6-1
clone_size: once
j_call: TRBJ1-2
d_call: NA
cdr3_nt: TGTGCCAGCAGACTCCGGGACATACGGGTTGGCTACACCTTC
cdr3_aa: CASRLRDIRVGYTF

v_call: TRBV5-4
clone_size: few
j_call: TRBJ1-4
d_call: NA
cdr3_nt: TGTGCCAGCAGCTTCCAGTACGGGGAAAAACTGTTTTTT
cdr3_aa: CASSFQYGEKLFF